Listed below are T cell receptor beta chains from one sample, sequenced in a study of OX40 agonist ivuxolimab in advanced cancers. Here immunoSEQ multiplex PCR was the method, and the copy in TCRdb shows in-frame clones only, minus some. The data hold some 100,000 clones, with 89% observed a single time. The source material was CD4+ or CD8+ T cells sorted from blood, sampled in a trial of the OX40 agonist ivuxolimab. The receptors shown here come from an adult with an advanced solid tumor such as melanoma, head and neck, liver or kidney cancer. The CDR3 runs from the conserved cysteine through the conserved F or W. The D gene is left open where the match is weak. Expanded clones get a size class; other rows say once, few or many, or leave the size out.

CDR3 protein	CDR3 DNA	J gene	V gene	clone size	D gene
CASRPGQGAYEQYF	TGTGCCAGTAGACCGGGACAGGGCGCCTACGAGCAGTACTTC	TRBJ2-7	TRBV19	-	TRBD1
CASSNPGQSYEQYF	TGTGCCAGCTCCAACCCGGGACAGAGCTACGAGCAGTACTTC	TRBJ2-7	TRBV2	-	TRBD1
CASSKRGHSSYEQYF	TGTGCCAGCAGCAAACGGGGACACAGCTCCTACGAGCAGTACTTC	TRBJ2-7	TRBV21-1	-	-
CASRVGQGSSYEQYF	TGCGCCAGCAGGGTAGGGCAGGGGAGCTCCTACGAGCAGTACTTC	TRBJ2-7	TRBV10-2	few	-
CASSPQVNTEAFF	TGTGCCAGCAGCCCACAGGTTAACACTGAAGCTTTCTTT	TRBJ1-1	TRBV28	-	-
CAWSGQHGEAFF	TGTGCCTGGAGTGGACAACACGGTGAAGCTTTCTTT	TRBJ1-1	TRBV30	-	-
CASSAALSPAYEQYF	TGTGCCAGCAGTGCCGCGCTCTCCCCCGCGTACGAGCAGTACTTC	TRBJ2-7	TRBV6-4	-	-
CASSLRQGNTEAFF	TGCGCCAGCAGCTTGCGACAGGGGAACACTGAAGCTTTCTTT	TRBJ1-1	TRBV5-1	-	TRBD1
CASSLPPQGAHTEAFF	TGCGCCAGCAGCTTGCCCCCACAGGGGGCCCACACTGAAGCTTTCTTT	TRBJ1-1	TRBV5-1	-	TRBD1
CASSSERQGSYEQYF	TGTGCCAGTAGTAGCGAAAGACAGGGGAGCTACGAGCAGTACTTC	TRBJ2-7	TRBV19	-	TRBD1
CASSLVGATEAFF	TGTGCCAGCAGCTTGGTCGGAGCCACTGAAGCTTTCTTT	TRBJ1-1	TRBV5-4	-	-
CASSSLWRGGYGYTF	TGTGCCAGCAGCTCTCTCTGGCGGGGCGGCTATGGCTACACCTTC	TRBJ1-2	TRBV11-2	-	-
CASSSMGGGHF	TGTGCCAGCAGCTCGATGGGGGGCGGACATTTT	TRBJ1-5	TRBV28	-	-
CASSRGNYGYTF	TGTGCCAGCTCAAGGGGCAACTATGGCTACACCTTC	TRBJ1-2	TRBV18	-	-
CASSEAAPGQGSYTF	TGTGCCAGCAGTGAAGCGGCCCCGGGACAGGGCAGCTACACCTTC	TRBJ1-2	TRBV2	-	TRBD1
CASSPTSDQETQYF	TGTGCCAGCAGCCCAACTAGCGACCAAGAGACCCAGTACTTC	TRBJ2-5	TRBV11-2	-	TRBD2
CASSESRNRVPNTIYF	TGCGCCAGCAGTGAGTCGAGGAACAGGGTCCCTAACACCATATATTTT	TRBJ1-3	TRBV10-2	-	-
CASSSSGTLITGELFF	TGTGCCAGTAGTTCTTCCGGGACTCTGATAACCGGGGAGCTGTTTTTT	TRBJ2-2	TRBV19	-	-
CASSQVGGHYGYTF	TGTGCCAGCAGCCAAGTAGGAGGCCACTATGGCTACACCTTC	TRBJ1-2	TRBV4-2	few	-
CASSMGSQPQHF	TGTGCCAGTAGTATGGGGAGTCAGCCCCAGCATTTT	TRBJ1-5	TRBV19	-	-
CASSLAGVETQYF	TGTGCCAGTAGTCTAGCGGGAGTGGAGACCCAGTACTTC	TRBJ2-5	TRBV19	-	TRBD2
CASRPSGTLYNEQFF	TGTGCCAGCAGACCTAGCGGGACCCTTTACAATGAGCAGTTCTTC	TRBJ2-1	TRBV7-2	-	TRBD2
CASTRGGYEQYF	TGTGCCTCGACCAGGGGAGGGTACGAGCAGTACTTC	TRBJ2-7	TRBV30	-	-
CASSNPSGRAAEQFF	TGTGCCAGTAGTAACCCTAGCGGGAGGGCAGCGGAGCAGTTCTTC	TRBJ2-1	TRBV19	-	TRBD2
CASSITGVGSEQYF	TGTGCCAGCAGCATTACCGGGGTCGGGAGCGAGCAGTACTTC	TRBJ2-7	TRBV5-4	-	-
CAWSMVAANNEQFF	TGTGCCTGGAGTATGGTAGCGGCCAACAATGAGCAGTTCTTC	TRBJ2-1	TRBV30	-	-
CASKDRGPTHQPQHF	TGTGCCAGCAAAGACAGGGGGCCAACCCATCAGCCCCAGCATTTT	TRBJ1-5	TRBV27	-	TRBD1
CASSASRPPRSGNTIYF	TGTGCCAGCAGTGCCTCTCGACCGCCGCGCTCTGGAAACACCATATATTTT	TRBJ1-3	TRBV6-1	-	-